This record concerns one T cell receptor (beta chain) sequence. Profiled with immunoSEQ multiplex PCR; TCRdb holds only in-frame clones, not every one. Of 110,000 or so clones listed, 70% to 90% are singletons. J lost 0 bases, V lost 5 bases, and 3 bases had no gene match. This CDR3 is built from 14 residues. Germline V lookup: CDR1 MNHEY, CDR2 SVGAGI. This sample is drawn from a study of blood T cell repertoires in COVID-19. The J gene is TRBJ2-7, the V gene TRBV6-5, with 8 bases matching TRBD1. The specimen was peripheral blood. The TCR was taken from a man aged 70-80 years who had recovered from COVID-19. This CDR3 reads CASSRDRLSYEQYF. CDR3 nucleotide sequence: TGTGCCAGCAGTCGGGACAGGCTCTCCTACGAGCAGTACTTC.